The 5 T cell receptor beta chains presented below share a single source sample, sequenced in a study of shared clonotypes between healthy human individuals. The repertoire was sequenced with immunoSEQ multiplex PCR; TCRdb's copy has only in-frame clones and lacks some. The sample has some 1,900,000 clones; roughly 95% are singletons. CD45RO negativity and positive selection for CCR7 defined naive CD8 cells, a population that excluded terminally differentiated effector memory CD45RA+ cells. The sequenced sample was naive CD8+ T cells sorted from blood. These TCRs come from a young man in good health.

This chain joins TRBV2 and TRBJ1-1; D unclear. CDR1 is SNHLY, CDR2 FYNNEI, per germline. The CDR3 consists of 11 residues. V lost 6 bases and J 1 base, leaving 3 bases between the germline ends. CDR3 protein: CASRQNTEAFF. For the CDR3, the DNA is TGTGCCAGCAGACAGAACACTGAAGCTTTCTTT.

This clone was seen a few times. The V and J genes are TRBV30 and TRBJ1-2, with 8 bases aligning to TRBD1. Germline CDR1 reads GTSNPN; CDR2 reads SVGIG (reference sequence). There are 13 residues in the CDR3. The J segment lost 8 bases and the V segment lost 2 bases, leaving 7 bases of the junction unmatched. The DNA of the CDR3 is TGTGCCTGGAGTAGTCAGGGGGCGGGAGGCTACACCTTC. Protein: CAWSSQGAGGYTF.

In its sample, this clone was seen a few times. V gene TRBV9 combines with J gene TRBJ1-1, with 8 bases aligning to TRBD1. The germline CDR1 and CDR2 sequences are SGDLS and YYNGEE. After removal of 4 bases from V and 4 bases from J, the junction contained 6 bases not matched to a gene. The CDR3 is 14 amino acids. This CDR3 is CASSRGGQVTEAFF. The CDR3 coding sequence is TGTGCCAGCAGCAGGGGGGGACAGGTCACTGAAGCTTTCTTT.

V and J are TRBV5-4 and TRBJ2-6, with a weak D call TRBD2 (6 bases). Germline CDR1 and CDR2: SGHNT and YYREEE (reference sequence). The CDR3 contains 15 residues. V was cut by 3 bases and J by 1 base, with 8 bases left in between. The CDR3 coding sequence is TGTGCCAGCAGCTGGGAGGTATCTGGGGCCAACGTCCTGACTTTC. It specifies CASSWEVSGANVLTF.

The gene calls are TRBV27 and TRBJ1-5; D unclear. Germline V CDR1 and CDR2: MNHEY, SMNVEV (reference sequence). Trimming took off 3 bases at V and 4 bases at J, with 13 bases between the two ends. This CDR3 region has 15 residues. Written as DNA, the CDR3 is TGTGCCAGCAGTTTGGACCACGCGGGTAATCAGCCCCAGCATTTT. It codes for CASSLDHAGNQPQHF.